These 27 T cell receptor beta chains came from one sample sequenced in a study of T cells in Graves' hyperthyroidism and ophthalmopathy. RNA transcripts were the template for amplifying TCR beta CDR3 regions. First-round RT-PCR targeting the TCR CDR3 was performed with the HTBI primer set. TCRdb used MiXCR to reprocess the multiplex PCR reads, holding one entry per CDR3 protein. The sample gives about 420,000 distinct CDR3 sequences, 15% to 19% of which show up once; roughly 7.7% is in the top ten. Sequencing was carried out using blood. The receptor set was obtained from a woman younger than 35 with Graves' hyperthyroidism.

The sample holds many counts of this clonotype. CDR3 sequence (DNA): TGTGCCAGCAGCTTAGACTCGGACAGCGAGCAGTACTTC. As protein: CASSLDSDSEQYF. The chain carries TRBV7-9 and TRBJ2-7, with a tentative D call TRBD1 (6 bases). The V end lost 1 base, the J end lost 6 bases, and 10 bases lay between the germline ends. CDR1 and CDR2 from the germline V gene are SEHNR and FQNEAQ (reference sequence). The CDR3 contains 13 residues.

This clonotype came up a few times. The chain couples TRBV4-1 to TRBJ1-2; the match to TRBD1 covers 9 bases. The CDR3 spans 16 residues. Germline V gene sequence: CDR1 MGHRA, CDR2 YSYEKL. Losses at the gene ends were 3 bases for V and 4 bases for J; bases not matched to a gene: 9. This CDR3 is CASSQIGTGIAYGYTF. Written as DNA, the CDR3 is TGCGCCAGCAGCCAGATCGGGACAGGGATCGCCTATGGCTACACCTTC.

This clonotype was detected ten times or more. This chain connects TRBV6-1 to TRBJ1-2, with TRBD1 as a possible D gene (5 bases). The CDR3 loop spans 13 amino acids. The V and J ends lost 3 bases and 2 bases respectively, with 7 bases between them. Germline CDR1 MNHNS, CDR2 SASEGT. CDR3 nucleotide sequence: TGTGCCAGCAGTGAGGGGGGAAACTATGGCTACACCTTC. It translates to CASSEGGNYGYTF.

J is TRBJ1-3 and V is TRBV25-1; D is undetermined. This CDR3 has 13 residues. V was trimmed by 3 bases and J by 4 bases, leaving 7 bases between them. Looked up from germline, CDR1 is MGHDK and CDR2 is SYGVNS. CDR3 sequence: CASSDGLGNTIYF. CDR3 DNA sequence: TGTGCCAGCAGTGACGGGTTAGGAAACACCATATATTTT.

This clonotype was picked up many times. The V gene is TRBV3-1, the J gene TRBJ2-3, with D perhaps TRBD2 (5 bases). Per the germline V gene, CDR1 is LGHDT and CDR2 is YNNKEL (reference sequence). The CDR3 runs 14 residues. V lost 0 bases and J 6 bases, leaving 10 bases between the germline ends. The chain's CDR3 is CASSQDALGDTQYF. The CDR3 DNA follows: TGTGCCAGCAGCCAAGATGCACTAGGGGATACGCAGTATTTT.

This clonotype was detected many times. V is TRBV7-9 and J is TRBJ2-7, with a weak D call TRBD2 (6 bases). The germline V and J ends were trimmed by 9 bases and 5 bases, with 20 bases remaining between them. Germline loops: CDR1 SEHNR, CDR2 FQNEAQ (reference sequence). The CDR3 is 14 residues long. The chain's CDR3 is CASLEGLSLDEQYF. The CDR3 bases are TGTGCCAGTTTGGAGGGACTGTCTCTTGACGAGCAGTACTTC.

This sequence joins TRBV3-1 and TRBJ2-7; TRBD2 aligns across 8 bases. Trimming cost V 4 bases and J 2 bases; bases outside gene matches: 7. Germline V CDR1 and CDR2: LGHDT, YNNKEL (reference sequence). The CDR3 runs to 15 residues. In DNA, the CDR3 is TGTGCCAGCAGCCCCAGAGCGGGGGTCGCCTACGAGCAGTACTTC. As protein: CASSPRAGVAYEQYF.

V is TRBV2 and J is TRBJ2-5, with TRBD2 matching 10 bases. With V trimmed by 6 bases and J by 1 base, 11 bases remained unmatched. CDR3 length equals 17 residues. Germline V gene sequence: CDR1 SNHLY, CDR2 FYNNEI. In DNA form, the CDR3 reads TGTGCCAGCAGCCGGTTAGCGGGGGGCGCCCTCCAAGAGACCCAGTACTTC. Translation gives CASSRLAGGALQETQYF.

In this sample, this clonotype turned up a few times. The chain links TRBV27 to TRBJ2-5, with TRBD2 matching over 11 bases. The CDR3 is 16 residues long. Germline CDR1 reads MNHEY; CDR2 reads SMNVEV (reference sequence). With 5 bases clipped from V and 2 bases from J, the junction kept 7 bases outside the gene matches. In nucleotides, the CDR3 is TGTGCCAGCAGTGGTGCTTGGACTAGCGGGCAAGAGACCCAGTACTTC. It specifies CASSGAWTSGQETQYF.

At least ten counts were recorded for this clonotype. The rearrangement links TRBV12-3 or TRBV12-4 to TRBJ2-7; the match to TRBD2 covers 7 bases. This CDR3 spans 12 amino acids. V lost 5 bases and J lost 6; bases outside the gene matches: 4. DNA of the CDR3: TGTGCCAGCAGTAAAGCGGGGCTCGAGCAGTACTTC. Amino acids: CASSKAGLEQYF.

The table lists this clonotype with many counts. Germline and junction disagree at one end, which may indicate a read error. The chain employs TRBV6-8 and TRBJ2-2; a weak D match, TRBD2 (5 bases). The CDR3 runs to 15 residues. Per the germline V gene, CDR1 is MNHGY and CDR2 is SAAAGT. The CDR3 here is CANCPPETNTGKLFF. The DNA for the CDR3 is TGTGCCAACTGCCCTCCAGAAACTAACACCGGGAAGCTGTTTTTT.

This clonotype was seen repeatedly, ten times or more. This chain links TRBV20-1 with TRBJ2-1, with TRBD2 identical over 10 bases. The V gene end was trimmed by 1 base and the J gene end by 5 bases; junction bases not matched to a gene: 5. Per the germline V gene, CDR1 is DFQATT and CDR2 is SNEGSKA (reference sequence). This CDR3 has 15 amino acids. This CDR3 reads CSARASSGGNNEQFF. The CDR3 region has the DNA TGCAGTGCTAGAGCGTCTAGCGGGGGAAACAATGAGCAGTTCTTC.

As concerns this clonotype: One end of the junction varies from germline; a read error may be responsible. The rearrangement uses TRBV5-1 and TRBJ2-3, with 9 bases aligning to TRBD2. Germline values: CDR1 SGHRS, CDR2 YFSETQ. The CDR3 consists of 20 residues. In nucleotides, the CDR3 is TGTGCCAGCAGCTTAACGGTCGGCCAGCGGGAGGAGTTCGGTACAGATACGCAGTATTTT. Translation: CASSLTVGQREEFGTDTQYF.

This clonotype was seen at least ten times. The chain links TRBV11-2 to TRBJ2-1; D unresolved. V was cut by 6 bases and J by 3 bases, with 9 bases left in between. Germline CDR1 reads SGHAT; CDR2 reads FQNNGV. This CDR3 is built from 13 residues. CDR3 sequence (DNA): TGTGCCAGCAGAGCTGGGGACTACAATGAGCAGTTCTTC. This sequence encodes CASRAGDYNEQFF.

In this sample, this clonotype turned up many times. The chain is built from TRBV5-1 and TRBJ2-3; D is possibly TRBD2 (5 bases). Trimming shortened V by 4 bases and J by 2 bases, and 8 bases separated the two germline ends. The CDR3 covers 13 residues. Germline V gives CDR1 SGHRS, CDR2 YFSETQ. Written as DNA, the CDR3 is TGCGCCAGCAGCGCGGACTTCACAGATACGCAGTATTTT. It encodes CASSADFTDTQYF.

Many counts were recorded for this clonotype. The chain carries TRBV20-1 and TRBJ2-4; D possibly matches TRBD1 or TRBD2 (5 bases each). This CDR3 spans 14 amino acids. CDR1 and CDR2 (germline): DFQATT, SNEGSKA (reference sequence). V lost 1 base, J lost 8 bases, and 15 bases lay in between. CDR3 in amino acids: CSARVGEGMDIQYF. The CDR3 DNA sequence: TGCAGTGCTAGAGTGGGTGAGGGGATGGACATTCAGTACTTC.

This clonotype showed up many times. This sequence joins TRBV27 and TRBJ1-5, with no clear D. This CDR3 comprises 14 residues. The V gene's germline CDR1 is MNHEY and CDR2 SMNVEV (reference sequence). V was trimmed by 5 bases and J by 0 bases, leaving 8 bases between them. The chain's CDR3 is CASSAQDSNQPQHF. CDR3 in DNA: TGTGCCAGCAGTGCTCAGGATAGCAATCAGCCCCAGCATTTT.

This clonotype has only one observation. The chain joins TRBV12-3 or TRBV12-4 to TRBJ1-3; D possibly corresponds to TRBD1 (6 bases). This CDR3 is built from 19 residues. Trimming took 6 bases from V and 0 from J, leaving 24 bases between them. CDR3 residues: CASSGAGAGRRSSGNTIYF. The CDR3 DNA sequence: TGTGCCAGCAGCGGGGCAGGGGCCGGGCGGAGAAGCTCTGGAAACACCATATATTTT.

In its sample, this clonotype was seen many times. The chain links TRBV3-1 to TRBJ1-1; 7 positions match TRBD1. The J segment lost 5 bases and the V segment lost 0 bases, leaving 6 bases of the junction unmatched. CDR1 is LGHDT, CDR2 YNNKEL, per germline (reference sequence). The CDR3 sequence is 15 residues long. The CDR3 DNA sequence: TGTGCCAGCAGCCAAGAAGGCAGGGGGAGGACTGAAGCTTTCTTT. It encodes CASSQEGRGRTEAFF. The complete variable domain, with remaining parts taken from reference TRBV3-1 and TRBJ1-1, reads DTAVSQTPKYLVTQMGNDKSIKCEQNLGHDTMYWYKQDSKKFLKIMFSYNNKELIINETVPNRFSPKSPDKAHLNLHINSLELGDSAVYFCASSQEGRGRTEAFFGQGTRLTVV.

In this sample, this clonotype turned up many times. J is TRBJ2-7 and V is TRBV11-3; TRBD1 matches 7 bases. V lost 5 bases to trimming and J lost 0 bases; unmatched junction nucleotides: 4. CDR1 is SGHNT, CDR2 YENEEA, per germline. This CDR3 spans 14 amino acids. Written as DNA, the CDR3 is TGTGCCAGCAGCACCAGGGGGTACTCCTACGAGCAGTACTTC. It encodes CASSTRGYSYEQYF.

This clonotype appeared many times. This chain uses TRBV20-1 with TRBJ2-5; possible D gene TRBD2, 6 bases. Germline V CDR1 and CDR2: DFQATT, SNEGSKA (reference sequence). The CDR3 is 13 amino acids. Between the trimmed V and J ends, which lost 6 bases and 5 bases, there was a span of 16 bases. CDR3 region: CSAHVGGKETQYF. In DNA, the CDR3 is TGCAGTGCGCATGTTGGGGGGAAGGAGACCCAGTACTTC.

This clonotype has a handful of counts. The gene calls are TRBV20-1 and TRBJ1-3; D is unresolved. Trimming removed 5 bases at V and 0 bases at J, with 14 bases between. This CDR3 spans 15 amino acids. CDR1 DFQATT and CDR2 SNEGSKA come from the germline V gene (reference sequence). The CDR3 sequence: CSAPDPRFSGNTIYF. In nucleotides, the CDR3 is TGCAGTGCTCCAGACCCCCGATTCTCTGGAAACACCATATATTTT.

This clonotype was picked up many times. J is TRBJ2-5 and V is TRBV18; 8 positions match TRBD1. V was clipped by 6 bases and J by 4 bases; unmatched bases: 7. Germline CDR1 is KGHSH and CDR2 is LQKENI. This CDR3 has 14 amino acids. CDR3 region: CASSQVDRAETQYF. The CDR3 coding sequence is TGTGCCAGCTCCCAAGTGGACAGGGCAGAGACCCAGTACTTC.

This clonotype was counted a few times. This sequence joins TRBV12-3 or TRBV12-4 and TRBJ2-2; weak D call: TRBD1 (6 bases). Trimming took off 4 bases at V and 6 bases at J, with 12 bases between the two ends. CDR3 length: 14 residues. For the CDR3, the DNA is TGTGCCAGCAGTTCCCGCCCAGGGGCCGGGGAGCTGTTTTTT. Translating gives CASSSRPGAGELFF.

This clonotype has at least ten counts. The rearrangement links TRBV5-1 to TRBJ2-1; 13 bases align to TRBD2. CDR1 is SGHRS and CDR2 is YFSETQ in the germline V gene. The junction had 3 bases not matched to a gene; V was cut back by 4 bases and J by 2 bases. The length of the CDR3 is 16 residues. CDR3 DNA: TGCGCCAGCAGCCGAGGGACTAGCGGGACCTACAATGAGCAGTTCTTC. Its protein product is CASSRGTSGTYNEQFF.

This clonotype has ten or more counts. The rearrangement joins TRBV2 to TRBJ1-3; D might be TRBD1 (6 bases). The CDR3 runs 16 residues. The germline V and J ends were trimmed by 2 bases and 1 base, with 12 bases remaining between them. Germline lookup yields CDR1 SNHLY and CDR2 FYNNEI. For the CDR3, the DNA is TGTGCCAGCAGTGAAAGGGCAGGGGCATCTGGAAACACCATATATTTT. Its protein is CASSERAGASGNTIYF.

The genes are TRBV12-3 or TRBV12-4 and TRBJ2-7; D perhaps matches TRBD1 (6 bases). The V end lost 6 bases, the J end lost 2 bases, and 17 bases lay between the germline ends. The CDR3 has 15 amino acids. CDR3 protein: CASSPRTDKTYEQYF. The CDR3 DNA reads TGTGCCAGCAGCCCTAGGACAGATAAAACCTACGAGCAGTACTTC.